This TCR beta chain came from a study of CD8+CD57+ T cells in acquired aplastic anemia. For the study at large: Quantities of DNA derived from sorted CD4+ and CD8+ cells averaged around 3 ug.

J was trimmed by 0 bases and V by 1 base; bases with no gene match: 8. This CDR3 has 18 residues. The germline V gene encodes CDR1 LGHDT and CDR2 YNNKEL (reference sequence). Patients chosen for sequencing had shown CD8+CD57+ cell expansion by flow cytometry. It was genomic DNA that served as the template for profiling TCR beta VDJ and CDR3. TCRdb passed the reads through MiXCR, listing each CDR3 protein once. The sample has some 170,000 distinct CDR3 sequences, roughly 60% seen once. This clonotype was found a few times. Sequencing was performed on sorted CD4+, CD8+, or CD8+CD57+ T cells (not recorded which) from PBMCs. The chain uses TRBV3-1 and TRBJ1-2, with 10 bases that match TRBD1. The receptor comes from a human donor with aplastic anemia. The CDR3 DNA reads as TGTGCCAGCAGCCAAGGACCGGGACAGGGGACGCCTAACTATGGCTACACCTTC. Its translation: CASSQGPGQGTPNYGYTF.